The entry that follows covers one T cell receptor (beta chain) sequence. The data originate from a study of technical replicates of blood from four donors. Libraries were prepared by immunoSEQ multiplex PCR; TCRdb keeps only in-frame clonotypes and omits some of them. The data contain around 65,000 clones, around 85% of them singletons. The CDR3 runs 15 residues. The trim removed 5 bases at V and 1 base at J, leaving 8 bases unmatched. Germline CDR1 reads WNHNN; CDR2 reads SYGVQD (reference sequence). The receptor was isolated from a human donor in good health. Some clones in this sample may be carry-over from other donors' samples. Sequenced: PBMCs. The gene calls are TRBV10-1 and TRBJ2-7; TRBD1 agrees at 7 bases. CDR3 loop: CASSPTGKRSYEQYF. DNA of the CDR3: TGCGCCAGCAGTCCGACAGGGAAGCGTTCCTACGAGCAGTACTTC.